The T cell receptor (beta chain) under discussion was sequenced for a study of T cells and Merkel cell carcinoma outcomes. Study results and limitations: Reportedly, T-cell repertoire with density predicts Merkel cell carcinoma outcomes.

Profiling relied on immunoSEQ multiplex PCR, and the TCRdb table lists in-frame clones only, not all of them. This sample carries approximately 20,000 clones, around 79% of them seen once, and the ten largest clones take 2.5% to 3.5%. Comment on this clone: Antigen specificity is unknown.

The source of this sequence is a human donor with Merkel cell carcinoma. Sequencing was done on a sample of tumor tissue from Merkel cell carcinoma.

The CDR3 region is CASSLYRSFYNEQFF. In DNA, the CDR3 is TGCGCCAGCAGCTTGTACAGGAGCTTCTACAATGAGCAGTTCTTC. The chain has TRBV5-1 and TRBJ2-1; a weak D match, TRBD1 (5 bases). V was clipped by 1 base and J by 3 bases, with 11 bases between them. The CDR3 covers 15 residues. Looked up from germline, CDR1 is SGHRS and CDR2 is YFSETQ.